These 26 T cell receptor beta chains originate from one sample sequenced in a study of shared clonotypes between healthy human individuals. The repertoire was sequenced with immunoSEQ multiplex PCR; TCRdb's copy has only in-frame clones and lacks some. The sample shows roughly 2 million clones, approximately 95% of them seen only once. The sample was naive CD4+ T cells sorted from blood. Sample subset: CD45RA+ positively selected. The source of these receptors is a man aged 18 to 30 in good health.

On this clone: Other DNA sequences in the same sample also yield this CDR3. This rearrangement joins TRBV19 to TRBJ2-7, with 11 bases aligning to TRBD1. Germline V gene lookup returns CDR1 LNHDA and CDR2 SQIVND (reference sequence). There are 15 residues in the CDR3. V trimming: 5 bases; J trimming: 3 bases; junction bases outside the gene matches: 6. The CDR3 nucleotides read TGTGCCAGTAGTCCTAGGACAGGGGGCCTCTACGAGCAGTACTTC. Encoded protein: CASSPRTGGLYEQYF.

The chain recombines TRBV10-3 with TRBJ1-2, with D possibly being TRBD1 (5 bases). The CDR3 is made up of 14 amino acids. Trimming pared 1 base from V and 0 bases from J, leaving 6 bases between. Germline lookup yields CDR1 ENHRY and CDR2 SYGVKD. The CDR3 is CAISELTANYGYTF. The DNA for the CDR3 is TGTGCCATCAGTGAGTTGACAGCTAACTATGGCTACACCTTC.

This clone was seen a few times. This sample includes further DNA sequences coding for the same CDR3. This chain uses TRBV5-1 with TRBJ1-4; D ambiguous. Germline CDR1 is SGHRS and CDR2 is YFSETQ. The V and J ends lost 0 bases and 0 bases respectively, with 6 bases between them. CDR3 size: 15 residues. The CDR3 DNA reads TGCGCCAGCAGCTTGGACGGTGCAACTAATGAAAAACTGTTTTTT. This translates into CASSLDGATNEKLFF.

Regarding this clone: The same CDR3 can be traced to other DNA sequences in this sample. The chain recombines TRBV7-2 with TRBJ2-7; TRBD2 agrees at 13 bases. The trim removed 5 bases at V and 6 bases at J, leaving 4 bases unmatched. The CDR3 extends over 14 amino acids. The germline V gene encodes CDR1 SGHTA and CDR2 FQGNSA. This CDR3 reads CASSPGTSGTEQYF. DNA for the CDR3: TGTGCCAGCAGCCCCGGGACTAGCGGGACCGAGCAGTACTTC.

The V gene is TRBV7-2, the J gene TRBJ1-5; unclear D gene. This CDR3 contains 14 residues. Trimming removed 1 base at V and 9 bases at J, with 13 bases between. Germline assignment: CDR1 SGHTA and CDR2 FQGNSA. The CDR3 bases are TGTGCCAGCAGCTTAGGGGCCCCTCTAGGGCCCCAGCATTTT. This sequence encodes CASSLGAPLGPQHF.

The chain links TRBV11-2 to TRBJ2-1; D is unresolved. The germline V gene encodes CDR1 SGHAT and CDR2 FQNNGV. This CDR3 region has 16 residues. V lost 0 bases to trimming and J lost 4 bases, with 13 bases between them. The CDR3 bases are TGTGCCAGCAGCTTAGATCTGGTCGGATGGTACAATGAGCAGTTCTTC. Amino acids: CASSLDLVGWYNEQFF.

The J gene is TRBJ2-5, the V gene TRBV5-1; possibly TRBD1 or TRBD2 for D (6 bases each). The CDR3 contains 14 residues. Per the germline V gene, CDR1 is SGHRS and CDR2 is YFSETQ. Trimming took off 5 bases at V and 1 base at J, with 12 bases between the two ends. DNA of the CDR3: TGCGCCAGCAGGGTACAGGGAGGCCAAGAGACCCAGTACTTC. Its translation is CASRVQGGQETQYF.

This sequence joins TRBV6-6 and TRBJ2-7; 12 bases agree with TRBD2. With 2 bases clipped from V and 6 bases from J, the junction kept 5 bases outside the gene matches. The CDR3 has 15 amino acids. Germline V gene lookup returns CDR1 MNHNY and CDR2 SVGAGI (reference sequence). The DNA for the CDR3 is TGTGCCAGCAGTTACAACGGACTAGCGGGAATCGAGCAGTACTTC. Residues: CASSYNGLAGIEQYF.

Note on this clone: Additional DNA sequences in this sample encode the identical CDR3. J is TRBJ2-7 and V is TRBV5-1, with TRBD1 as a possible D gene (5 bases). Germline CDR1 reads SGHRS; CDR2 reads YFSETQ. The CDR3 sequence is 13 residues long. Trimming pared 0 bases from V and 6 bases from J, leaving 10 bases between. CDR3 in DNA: TGCGCCAGCAGCTTGGGCCAGGGTGGCGAGCAGTACTTC. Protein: CASSLGQGGEQYF.

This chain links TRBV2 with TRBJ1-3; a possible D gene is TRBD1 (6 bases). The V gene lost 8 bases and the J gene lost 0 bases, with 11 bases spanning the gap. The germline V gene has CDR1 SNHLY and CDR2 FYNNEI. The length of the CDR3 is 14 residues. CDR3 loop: CASAPGVSGNTIYF. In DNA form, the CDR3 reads TGTGCCAGCGCCCCAGGGGTCTCTGGAAACACCATATATTTT.

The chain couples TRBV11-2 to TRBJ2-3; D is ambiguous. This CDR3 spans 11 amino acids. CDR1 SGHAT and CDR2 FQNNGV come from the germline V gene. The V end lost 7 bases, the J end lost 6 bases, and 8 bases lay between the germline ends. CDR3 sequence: CASTYGDTQYF. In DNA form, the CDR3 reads TGTGCCAGCACCTATGGGGATACGCAGTATTTT.

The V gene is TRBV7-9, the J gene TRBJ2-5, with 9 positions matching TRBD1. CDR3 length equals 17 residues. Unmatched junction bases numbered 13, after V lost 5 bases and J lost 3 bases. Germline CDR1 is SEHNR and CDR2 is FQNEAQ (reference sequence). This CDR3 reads CASSVESPGQGKETQYF. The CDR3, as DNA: TGTGCCAGCAGCGTAGAATCTCCGGGACAGGGAAAAGAGACCCAGTACTTC.

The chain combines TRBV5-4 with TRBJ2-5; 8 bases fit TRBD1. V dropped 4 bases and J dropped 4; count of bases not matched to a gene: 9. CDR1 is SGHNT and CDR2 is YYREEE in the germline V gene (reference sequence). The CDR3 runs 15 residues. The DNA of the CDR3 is TGTGCCAGCAGCCAAGGACAGGGTAGGGGAGAGACCCAGTACTTC. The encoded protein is CASSQGQGRGETQYF.

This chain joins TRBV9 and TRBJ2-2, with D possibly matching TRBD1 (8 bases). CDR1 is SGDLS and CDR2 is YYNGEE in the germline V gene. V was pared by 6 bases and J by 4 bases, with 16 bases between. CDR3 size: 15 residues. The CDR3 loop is CASTTGGASTGELFF. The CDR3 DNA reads TGTGCCAGCACCACAGGGGGGGCGAGCACCGGGGAGCTGTTTTTT.

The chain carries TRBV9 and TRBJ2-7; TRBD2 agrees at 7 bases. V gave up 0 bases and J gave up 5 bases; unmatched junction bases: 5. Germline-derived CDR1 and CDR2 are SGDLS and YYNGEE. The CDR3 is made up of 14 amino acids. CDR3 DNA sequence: TGTGCCAGCAGCGTAGACGAGCGGGGAAACGAGCAGTACTTC. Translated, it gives CASSVDERGNEQYF.

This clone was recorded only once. The CDR3 bases are TGTGCCACCAGCAGAGATCTGGGCCGGGGCCAAGAGACCCAGTACTTC. Its protein is CATSRDLGRGQETQYF. The chain combines TRBV15 with TRBJ2-5; D is possibly TRBD2 (5 bases). V was cut by 0 bases and J by 1 base, with 12 bases left in between. CDR3 length: 16 residues. CDR1 is LNHNV and CDR2 is YYDKDF in the germline V gene (reference sequence).

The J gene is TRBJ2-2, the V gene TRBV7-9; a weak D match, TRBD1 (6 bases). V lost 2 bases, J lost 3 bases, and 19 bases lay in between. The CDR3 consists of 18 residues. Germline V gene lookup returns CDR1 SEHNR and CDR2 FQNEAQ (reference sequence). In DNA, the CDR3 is TGTGCCAGCAGCTTAATGAAGAAACAGGGAGTGGACACCGGGGAGCTGTTTTTT. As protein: CASSLMKKQGVDTGELFF.

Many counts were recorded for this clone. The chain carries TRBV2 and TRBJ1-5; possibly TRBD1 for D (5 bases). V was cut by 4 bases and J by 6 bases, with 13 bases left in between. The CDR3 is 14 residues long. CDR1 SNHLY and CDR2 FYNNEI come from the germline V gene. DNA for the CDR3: TGTGCCAGCAGTGGGGAGGGGCGTATTCAGCCCCAGCATTTT. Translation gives CASSGEGRIQPQHF.

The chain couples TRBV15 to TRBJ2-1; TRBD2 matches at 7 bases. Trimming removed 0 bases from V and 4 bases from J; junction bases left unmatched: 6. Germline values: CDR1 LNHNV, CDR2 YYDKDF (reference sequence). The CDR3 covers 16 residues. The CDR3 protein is CATSRDRDYPYNEQFF. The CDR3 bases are TGTGCCACCAGCAGAGATCGGGACTACCCGTACAATGAGCAGTTCTTC. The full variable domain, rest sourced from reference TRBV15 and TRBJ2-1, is DAMVIQNPRYQVTQFGKPVTLSCSQTLNHNVMYWYQQKSSQAPKLLFHYYDKDFNNEADTPDNFQSRRPNTSFCFLDIRSPGLGDTAMYLCATSRDRDYPYNEQFFGPGTRLTVL.

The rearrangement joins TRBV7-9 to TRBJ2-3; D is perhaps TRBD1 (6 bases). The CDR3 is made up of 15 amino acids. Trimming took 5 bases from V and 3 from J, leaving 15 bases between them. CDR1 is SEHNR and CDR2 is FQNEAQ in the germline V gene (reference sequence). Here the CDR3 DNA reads TGTGCCAGCAGCCCAACAGGGATAGGAACAGATACGCAGTATTTT. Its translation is CASSPTGIGTDTQYF. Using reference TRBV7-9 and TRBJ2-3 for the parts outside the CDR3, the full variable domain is DTGVSQNPRHKITKRGQNVTFRCDPISEHNRLYWYRQTLGQGPEFLTYFQNEAQLEKSRLLSDRFSAERPKGSFSTLEIQRTEQGDSAMYLCASSPTGIGTDTQYFGPGTRLTVL.

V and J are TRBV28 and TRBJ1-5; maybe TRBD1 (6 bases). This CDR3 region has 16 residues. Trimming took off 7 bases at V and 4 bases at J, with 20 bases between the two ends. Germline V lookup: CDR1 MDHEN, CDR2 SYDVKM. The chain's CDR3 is CASTAVRGAFNQPQHF. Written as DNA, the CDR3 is TGTGCCAGCACCGCGGTCCGGGGGGCCTTTAATCAGCCCCAGCATTTT.

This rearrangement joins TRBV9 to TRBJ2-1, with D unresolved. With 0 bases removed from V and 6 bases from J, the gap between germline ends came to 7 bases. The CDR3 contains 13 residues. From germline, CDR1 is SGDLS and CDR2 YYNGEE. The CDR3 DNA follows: TGTGCCAGCAGCGTAGTGACGCGCAATGAGCAGTTCTTC. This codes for CASSVVTRNEQFF. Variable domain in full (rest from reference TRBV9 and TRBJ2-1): DSGVTQTPKHLITATGQRVTLRCSPRSGDLSVYWYQQSLDQGLQFLIQYYNGEERAKGNILERFSAQQFPDLHSELNLSSLELGDSALYFCASSVVTRNEQFFGPGTRLTVL.

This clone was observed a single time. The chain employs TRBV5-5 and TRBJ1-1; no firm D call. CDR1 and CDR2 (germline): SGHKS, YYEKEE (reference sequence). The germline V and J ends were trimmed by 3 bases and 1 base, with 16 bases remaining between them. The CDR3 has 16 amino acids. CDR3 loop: CASSWVATGANTEAFF. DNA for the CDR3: TGTGCCAGCAGCTGGGTCGCTACTGGAGCGAACACTGAAGCTTTCTTT.

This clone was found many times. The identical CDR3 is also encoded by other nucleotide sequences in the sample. The CDR3 DNA reads TGCAGCGTTGTGGGGTTCCAGAACACCGGGGAGCTGTTTTTT. Amino acid sequence: CSVVGFQNTGELFF. The rearrangement uses TRBV29-1 and TRBJ2-2; D uncertain. Germline CDR1 reads SQVTM; CDR2 reads ANQGSEA. There are 14 residues in the CDR3. Between the trimmed V and J ends, which lost 4 bases and 1 base, there was a span of 10 bases.

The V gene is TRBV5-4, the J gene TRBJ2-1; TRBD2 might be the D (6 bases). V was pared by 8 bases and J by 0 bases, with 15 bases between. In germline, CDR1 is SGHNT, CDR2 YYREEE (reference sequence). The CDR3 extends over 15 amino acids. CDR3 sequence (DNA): TGTGCCAGTTCAATGGAGGGGAGCTCCTACAATGAGCAGTTCTTC. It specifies CASSMEGSSYNEQFF. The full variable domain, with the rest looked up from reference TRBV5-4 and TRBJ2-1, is ETGVTQSPTHLIKTRGQQVTLRCSSQSGHNTVSWYQQALGQGPQFIFQYYREEENGRGNFPPRFSGLQFPNYSSELNVNALELDDSALYLCASSMEGSSYNEQFFGPGTRLTVL.

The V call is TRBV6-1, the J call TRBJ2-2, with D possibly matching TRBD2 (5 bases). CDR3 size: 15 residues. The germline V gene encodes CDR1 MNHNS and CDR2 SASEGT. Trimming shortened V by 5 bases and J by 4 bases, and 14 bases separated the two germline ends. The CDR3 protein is CASSPPPGGTGELFF. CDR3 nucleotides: TGTGCCAGCAGTCCCCCCCCAGGAGGCACCGGGGAGCTGTTTTTT.